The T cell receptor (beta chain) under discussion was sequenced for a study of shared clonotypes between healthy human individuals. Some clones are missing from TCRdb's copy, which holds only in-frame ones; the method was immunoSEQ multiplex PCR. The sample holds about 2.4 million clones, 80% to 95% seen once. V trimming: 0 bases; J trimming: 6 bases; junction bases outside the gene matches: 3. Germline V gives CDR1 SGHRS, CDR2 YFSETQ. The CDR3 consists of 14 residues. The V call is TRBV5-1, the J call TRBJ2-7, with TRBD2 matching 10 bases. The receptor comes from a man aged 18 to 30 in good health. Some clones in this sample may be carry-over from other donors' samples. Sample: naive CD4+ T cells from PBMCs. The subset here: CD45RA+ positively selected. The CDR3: CASSLAVAGGEQYF. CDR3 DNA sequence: TGCGCCAGCAGCTTGGCGGTAGCGGGAGGCGAGCAGTACTTC.